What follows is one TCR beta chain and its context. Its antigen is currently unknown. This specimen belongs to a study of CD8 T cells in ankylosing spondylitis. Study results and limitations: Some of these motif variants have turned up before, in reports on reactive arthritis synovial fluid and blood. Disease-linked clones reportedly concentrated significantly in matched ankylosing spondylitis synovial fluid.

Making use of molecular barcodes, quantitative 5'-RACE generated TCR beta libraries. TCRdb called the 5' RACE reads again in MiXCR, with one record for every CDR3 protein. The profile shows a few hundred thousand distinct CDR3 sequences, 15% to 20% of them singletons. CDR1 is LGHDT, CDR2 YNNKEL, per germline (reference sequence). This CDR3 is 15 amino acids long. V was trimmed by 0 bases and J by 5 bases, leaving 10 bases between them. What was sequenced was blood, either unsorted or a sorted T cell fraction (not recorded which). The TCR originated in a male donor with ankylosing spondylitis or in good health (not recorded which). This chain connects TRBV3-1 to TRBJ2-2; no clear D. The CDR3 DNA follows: TGTGCCAGCAGCCAAGATATTGGCCCGACCGGGGAGCTGTTTTTT. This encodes CASSQDIGPTGELFF.